Listed below are T cell receptor beta chains from one sample, sequenced in a study of blood T cells in healthy people across ages. Using its own MiXCR run on the 5' RACE reads, TCRdb lists one record per CDR3 protein. This sample has about 670,000 distinct CDR3 sequences; around 52% occur once, and the top ten carry less than 15%. Material: blood. These receptor sequences come from a woman aged 80 or over in good health. Both conserved end residues are part of each CDR3. A D gene is named only where the DNA matches it firmly. Expanded clones get a size class; other rows say once, few or many, or leave the size out.

V: TRBV7-2
size: -
D: -
J: TRBJ1-5
CDR3: CASSGGGPGNQPQHF
DNA: TGTGCCAGCAGCGGGGGGGGCCCGGGCAATCAGCCCCAGCATTTT

V: TRBV4-2
size: -
D: TRBD2
J: TRBJ2-5
CDR3: CASSQELAGGFDEQYF
DNA: TGTGCCAGCAGCCAAGAACTAGCGGGAGGTTTCGATGAGCAGTACTTC

V: TRBV5-1
size: -
D: -
J: TRBJ2-1
CDR3: CASSLLGAVYNEQFF
DNA: TGCGCCAGCAGCTTGCTGGGGGCTGTCTACAATGAGCAGTTCTTC

V: TRBV7-2
size: -
D: -
J: TRBJ2-3
CDR3: CASSLRRGAGTQYF
DNA: TGTGCCAGCAGCTTACGCCGTGGGGCAGGTACGCAGTATTTT

V: TRBV4-3
size: -
D: -
J: TRBJ2-7
CDR3: CASTRPDLYEQNF
DNA: TGCGCCAGCACCCGTCCGGACCTCTACGAGCAGAACTTC

V: TRBV4-3
size: -
D: -
J: TRBJ1-5
CDR3: CASSQDLGQSNQPQHF
DNA: TGCGCCAGCAGCCAAGATTTGGGGCAAAGCAATCAGCCCCAGCATTTT

V: TRBV29-1
size: -
D: -
J: TRBJ1-4
CDR3: CSVEGQVGEKLFF
DNA: TGCAGCGTTGAAGGGCAGGTCGGTGAAAAACTGTTTTTT

V: TRBV15
size: -
D: -
J: TRBJ2-1
CDR3: CATSRDLFEETQFF
DNA: TGTGCCACCAGCAGAGATTTGTTTGAAGAGACCCAGTTCTTC

V: TRBV6-1
size: -
D: -
J: TRBJ1-2
CDR3: CASSPGPYLKGYTF
DNA: TGTGCCAGCAGCCCCGGGCCCTACTTGAAGGGCTACACCTTC

V: TRBV15
size: once
D: TRBD1
J: TRBJ1-4
CDR3: CATSKAPRGTNEKLFF
DNA: TGTGCCACCAGTAAGGCCCCCAGGGGGACTAATGAAAAACTGTTTTTT

V: TRBV29-1
size: -
D: TRBD1
J: TRBJ1-2
CDR3: CSALRTGASNYGYTF
DNA: TGCAGCGCTTTACGGACAGGCGCTTCTAACTATGGCTACACCTTC

V: TRBV25-1
size: -
D: TRBD1
J: TRBJ1-1
CDR3: CASSELGTANTEAFF
DNA: TGTGCCAGCAGTGAATTAGGGACAGCGAACACTGAAGCTTTCTTT

V: TRBV25-1
size: many
D: -
J: TRBJ2-5
CDR3: CASSEWKWETQYF
DNA: TGTGCCAGCAGTGAATGGAAATGGGAGACCCAGTACTTC

V: TRBV20-1
size: -
D: -
J: TRBJ2-5
CDR3: CSATATYERYF
DNA: TGCAGTGCTACCGCGACCTACGAGCGGTACTTC

V: TRBV4-1
size: -
D: -
J: TRBJ2-3
CDR3: CASSQEGRATDTQYF
DNA: TGCGCCAGCAGCCAAGAGGGCAGGGCCACAGATACGCAGTATTTT

V: TRBV3-1
size: -
D: -
J: TRBJ1-1
CDR3: CASSQPGTEAFF
DNA: TGTGCCAGCAGCCAGCCGGGCACTGAAGCTTTCTTT

V: TRBV15
size: -
D: TRBD2
J: TRBJ2-3
CDR3: CATSKSTSGRAGDTQYF
DNA: TGTGCCACCAGCAAATCGACTAGCGGGAGGGCCGGAGATACGCAGTATTTT

V: TRBV20-1
size: -
D: TRBD1
J: TRBJ2-1
CDR3: CSARRDRAPFEQFF
DNA: TGCAGTGCTAGACGGGACAGGGCCCCATTTGAGCAGTTCTTC

V: TRBV7-2
size: -
D: TRBD1
J: TRBJ1-2
CDR3: CASSHGPDRDFYGYTF
DNA: TGTGCCAGCAGCCATGGCCCCGACAGGGACTTCTATGGCTACACCTTC